This paragraph reports one TCR beta chain. Treatment denoted: oral pan-JAK inhibitor, 5-10 mg twice daily. Following RNA extraction, reverse transcription yielded cDNA that acted as the sequencing template. Profiling relied on immunoSEQ multiplex PCR, and the TCRdb table lists in-frame clones only, not all of them. The sample carries more than 130,000 clones, roughly four fifths recorded once. V lost 3 bases, J lost 7 bases, and 7 bases lay in between. Germline CDR1 and CDR2: SGHTA and FQGNSA. The CDR3 is 11 amino acids. The data were obtained in a study of CD8+ T cells in alopecia areata. Study-wide context: Twice a day, 5 to 10 mg of oral tofacitinib was administered to treated patients.

The specimen comprised CD8+ T cells sorted from blood, sampled at week 4, from a patient treated with tofacitinib. The sequence was collected from a human donor with alopecia areata. The chain carries TRBV7-2 and TRBJ2-7; D unresolved. CDR3 in amino acids: CASSFGWEQYF. The CDR3 nucleotides read TGTGCCAGCAGCTTTGGGTGGGAGCAGTACTTC.